This entry is about one TCR beta chain. Only one count was recorded for this clone. Its antigen is still unknown. No base quality information exists; no much larger clone differs at one position. At one collaborating source in Seattle, patients were enrolled during active infection and were followed longitudinally through the course of disease. The collaborating institutions used their own protocols to collect whole blood in K2EDTA tubes. For TCRbeta analysis, collaborator samples were shipped as frozen whole blood, as isolated PBMCs, or as DNA extracted from either sample type. Unmatched junction bases come to 6, with V trimmed by 8 bases and J by 3 bases. Measured from the cysteine to the phenylalanine, the CDR3 is 14 residues long. Only the CDR3 portion is preserved as DNA: 42 bases, with reading frame beginning at the first base. Taken from the germline V gene (reference sequence), the CDR1 and CDR2 loops are LNHDA and SQIVND.

These data belong to a study of blood T cell repertoires in COVID-19 (dated by TCRdb to 2020 to 2021). Regarding the research as a whole: Samples from collaborators originated in the United States, Italy and Spain and spanned both the acute and convalescent phases of COVID-19. The prospective study material was composed of cDNA or gDNA derived from T cells, B-cell-depleted T cells, or PBMCs. Subjects who had been exposed to COVID-19, were actively infected with it, or had recovered from it provided the deeply sampled blood TCRbeta repertoires that made up the dataset. The repertoires were made available in a free public database intended to serve as a resource for research on the immune response to SARS-CoV-2. Samples came from the ongoing ImmuneRACE study (first 160 participants) plus 1,254 subjects from 6 global collaborators. The sample metadata nearly always contained a de-identified subject ID, COVID-19 status, age in years and sex. Where available, HLA class I and class II types were obtained from metadata supplied by the sample provider rather than from assay-based typing.

Study-wide findings and limitations: Clinical and demographic metadata were provided uncurated, with the amount varying by source and participant.

The immunoSEQ Assay, a bias-controlled multiplex PCR, was used to amplify TCRbeta CDR3 regions from genomic DNA. The source study handled its data this way. The number of nucleated cells in each sample was estimated by amplification of reference gene primers within the assay. To quantify the absolute abundance of each unique TCRbeta CDR3 rearrangement, sequence reads were collapsed and filtered. For each sample, productive Simpson clonality was calculated as the square root of Simpson's diversity index over productive rearrangements. TCRdb provides this immuneACCESS table in a form limited to in-frame rearrangements. Some clones are lacking; in checked studies, under half of them reflect an unresolved V gene, and why the rest are absent is not known. V, J and clone size are those of that table, while D and trimming were read from the DNA. The sample has 300,000 to 400,000 clones on record, about 87% of them singletons. The ten largest clones add up to about 2.3% of the sample.

Specimen: peripheral blood. This chain is built from TRBV19 and TRBJ1-4; TRBD1 aligns with 7 central bases. The clonotype originates from a woman aged 60-75 years with COVID-19, enrolled during active disease. The DNA reads TGTGCCAGTTGTACGGGGACAGCTAATGAAAAACTGTTTTTT. Translated, this gives CASCTGTANEKLFF.